This T cell receptor beta chain is from a study of identical twins. Germline V gene sequence: CDR1 LGHDT, CDR2 YNNKEL (reference sequence). The V end was cut by 0 bases, the J end by 2 bases, with 15 bases between. The CDR3 has 17 amino acids. The study's findings and limits: When twins shared out-of-frame alpha sequences, those sequences had excess low generation probability. Excess sharing by twins proved weaker in beta out-of-frame sequences. Cross-sectional statistical analysis, not tracking of the same donors, underpinned the conclusions.

TCRdb analysed the 5' RACE reads with MiXCR anew, one entry per CDR3 protein. In the table there are around 1.7 million distinct CDR3 sequences, around 33% of which are singletons. This clonotype was counted between two and nine times. Its antigen is currently unknown. The sequenced sample consisted of cord blood. The rearrangement joins TRBV3-1 to TRBJ2-3; D remains unclear. The source is a newborn girl in good health. CDR3 coding DNA: TGTGCCAGCAGCCAAGATGTAGTCAAGAGGTTCACAGATACGCAGTATTTT. It translates to CASSQDVVKRFTDTQYF.